This is a list of T cell receptor beta chains from one sample in a study of blood T cells in healthy people across ages. TCRdb redid the calling of the 5' RACE reads with MiXCR, one entry per CDR3 protein. The table records some 750,000 distinct CDR3 sequences, 22% of them present only once. The sequencing sample was made of blood. The origin of the receptors is a man between 65 and 85 years old in good health. CDR3s include the opening cysteine and the closing phenylalanine or tryptophan. A D gene is named only where the DNA matches it firmly. Not all rows give a size; the values are once, few, many and, for expanded clones, a class.

clone size | D gene | J gene | V gene | CDR3 DNA | CDR3 protein
many | - | TRBJ2-5 | TRBV4-1 | TGCGCCAGCAGCCAACCTGATCGAGAACAAGAGACCCAGTACTTC | CASSQPDREQETQYF
many | - | TRBJ1-2 | TRBV7-9 | TGTGCCAGCAGCCCTTCTGCAGGGGACGGCTACACCTTC | CASSPSAGDGYTF
few | - | TRBJ1-1 | TRBV12-3/TRBV12-4 | TGTGCCAGCAGTTTAGCTGGGAGGGTACTCATGAACACTGAAGCTTTCTTT | CASSLAGRVLMNTEAFF
few | - | TRBJ1-2 | TRBV3-1 | TGTGCCAGCTGCAAAACTGGGGCTGACTATGGCTACACCTTC | CASCKTGADYGYTF
few | - | TRBJ1-2 | TRBV6-1 | TGTGCCCCCACGGACAGACAAAACTATGGCTACACCTTC | CAPTDRQNYGYTF
few | - | TRBJ2-1 | TRBV12-3/TRBV12-4 | TGTGCCAGCAGAAACAGAGTTAGCAGCTCCTACAATGAGCAGTTCTTC | CASRNRVSSSYNEQFF
- | - | TRBJ2-3 | TRBV20-1 | TGCAGTGCTAGAGATGATGACTCGGGGGTAGGGGATACGCAGTATTTT | CSARDDDSGVGDTQYF
- | TRBD1 | TRBJ2-5 | TRBV12-3/TRBV12-4 | TGTGCCAGCAGTTTAGGGCAGGGGGCGTTCGAGACCCAGTACTTC | CASSLGQGAFETQYF
few | - | TRBJ2-6 | TRBV4-3 | TGCGCCAGCAGCCAAGAGACTACTGGGGCCAACGTCCTGACTTTC | CASSQETTGANVLTF
- | - | TRBJ1-1 | TRBV4-1 | TGCGCCAGCAGCCAAGCGGAAAGTATTGGGGCCACTGAAGCTTTCTTT | CASSQAESIGATEAFF
- | TRBD1 | TRBJ1-1 | TRBV5-1 | TGCGCCAGCGCAACAGGGGAACGGGACACTGAAGCTTTCTTT | CASATGERDTEAFF
- | - | TRBJ1-5 | TRBV6-6 | TGTGCCGCACAAGACGGGAATCAGCCCCAGCATTTT | CAAQDGNQPQHF
- | TRBD1 | TRBJ2-7 | TRBV5-1 | TGCGCCAGCAGCTCGTCGCGACAGGGGGGTGTGGACGAGCAGTACTTC | CASSSSRQGGVDEQYF
- | TRBD1 | TRBJ2-1 | TRBV19 | TGTGCCAGTAGTATAGCGGGTCGACAGGGCTTCTTGGATGAGCAGTTCTTC | CASSIAGRQGFLDEQFF
- | - | TRBJ1-5 | TRBV28 | TGTGCCAGCAGTCCGTTGAATCAGCCCCAGCATTTT | CASSPLNQPQHF
few | TRBD2 | TRBJ2-7 | TRBV20-1 | TGCAGTGCGCCGAGGGCGGGGGACTACGAGCAGTACTTC | CSAPRAGDYEQYF
- | - | TRBJ1-5 | TRBV19 | TGTGCCAGTAGTATGGTAGGGCATCAGCCCCAGCATTTT | CASSMVGHQPQHF
few | TRBD2 | TRBJ2-5 | TRBV6-5 | TGTGCCAGCAGTTGGACTAGAGTAGAGACCCAGTACTTC | CASSWTRVETQYF
few | - | TRBJ1-4 | TRBV6-1 | TGTGCCAGCAGACTCGCCGCAACTAATGAAAAACTGTTTTTT | CASRLAATNEKLFF
few | TRBD1 | TRBJ2-1 | TRBV7-2 | TGTGCCAGCAGCTTACGGGACAGGGTCTACAATGAGCAGTTCTTC | CASSLRDRVYNEQFF
few | TRBD2 | TRBJ2-4 | TRBV9 | TGTGCCAGCAGCGTAGGTTCTAGCGGAGCCAAAAACATTCAGTACTTC | CASSVGSSGAKNIQYF
- | TRBD1 | TRBJ1-4 | TRBV19 | TGTGCCAGTAGTAGACCGTGGGACAGCAGTGAAAAACTGTTTTTT | CASSRPWDSSEKLFF
few | - | TRBJ2-1 | TRBV6-5 | TGTGCCAGCAGGTCTCCTAGATCCTACAATGAGCAGTTCTTC | CASRSPRSYNEQFF
few | - | TRBJ2-1 | TRBV12-3/TRBV12-4 | TGTGCCAGCAGTCGGGACTCCACCACGGGTTGGGATGAGCAGTTCTTC | CASSRDSTTGWDEQFF
- | - | TRBJ2-4 | TRBV19 | TGTGCCAGTAGTGCCCGTGGCATTCAGTACTTC | CASSARGIQYF
once | - | TRBJ1-1 | TRBV29-1 | TGCAGCGCCCGAGTACAGCTGAACACTGAAGCTTTCTTT | CSARVQLNTEAFF
- | - | TRBJ2-2 | TRBV7-2 | TGTGCCAGCAGCTTAGCCAGCGGGCAGAACACCGGGGAGCTGTTTTTT | CASSLASGQNTGELFF
- | - | TRBJ2-3 | TRBV2 | TGTGCCAGCAAGCGGGACAGCCCTAGCACAGATACGCAGTATTTT | CASKRDSPSTDTQYF
- | TRBD1 | TRBJ1-5 | TRBV28 | TGTGCCAGCAGCCCGGCACGGACAGGGGGCGATCAGCCCCAGCATTTT | CASSPARTGGDQPQHF
few | - | TRBJ1-2 | TRBV12-3/TRBV12-4 | TGTGCCAGCAGACGAGAGTGCAGTTCCGGTGGCTACACCTTC | CASRRECSSGGYTF
few | - | TRBJ2-5 | TRBV7-9 | TGTGCCAGCAGCTTTAATGGAGGGGGCTTTCGAGAGACCCAGTACTTC | CASSFNGGGFRETQYF
few | - | TRBJ2-1 | TRBV18 | TGTGCCAGCTCACCATTAGTTGCTGGCGGACAATCGAGCTCCTACAATGAGCAGTTCTTC | CASSPLVAGGQSSSYNEQFF
few | - | TRBJ1-3 | TRBV11-2 | TGTGCCAGCAGCCCAGAGGCCGACACCATATATTTT | CASSPEADTIYF
- | TRBD1 | TRBJ1-6 | TRBV19 | TGTGCCAGTAGTACCCAGACAGGGGGCTATTCACCCCTCCACTTT | CASSTQTGGYSPLHF
- | - | TRBJ2-4 | TRBV19 | TGTGCCAGTAGTATAGACGGACAGTACGAAAACATTCAGTACTTC | CASSIDGQYENIQYF
few | - | TRBJ2-7 | TRBV3-1 | TGTGCCAGCAGCCAAGCAGCGCAGAAGTCCTACGAGCAGTACTTC | CASSQAAQKSYEQYF
few | TRBD2 | TRBJ2-1 | TRBV6-5 | TGTGCCAGCAGTTATCCACCGGCGGCGGGAGGGTCCAATGAGCAGTTCTTC | CASSYPPAAGGSNEQFF
- | - | TRBJ1-2 | TRBV12-3/TRBV12-4 | TGTGCCAGCAGTTTATCGGGGTTTGCTGGCTACACCTTC | CASSLSGFAGYTF
- | - | TRBJ1-1 | TRBV2 | TGTGCCAGCAGCCCCTCTACTCTGGAAGGGACGTACACTGAAGCTTTCTTT | CASSPSTLEGTYTEAFF
- | - | TRBJ1-1 | TRBV25-1 | TGTGCCAGCAGGGAAAATGTGGGGGCTTACGTGGCTTTCTTT | CASRENVGAYVAFF
many | TRBD1 | TRBJ1-1 | TRBV27 | TGTGCCAGCACTCACAGGGGGGGAAACACTGAAGCTTTCTTT | CASTHRGGNTEAFF
few | - | TRBJ1-1 | TRBV19 | TGTGCCAGTAGTATCCGCGCACCGGTTTTGAACACTGAAGCTTTCTTT | CASSIRAPVLNTEAFF
- | - | TRBJ1-2 | TRBV7-9 | TGTGCCAGCAGCTGGACAGCCTCGAACTATGGCTACACCTTC | CASSWTASNYGYTF
few | - | TRBJ1-1 | TRBV9 | TGTGCCAGCAGCGTAGCCCCAATAGACTTGAACACTGAAGCTTTCTTT | CASSVAPIDLNTEAFF
few | - | TRBJ1-1 | TRBV2 | TGTGCCAGCAGTGCGTCAACCGGGTCAGCTTTCTTT | CASSASTGSAFF
- | TRBD1 | TRBJ2-1 | TRBV7-2 | TGTGCCAGCAGCCAACAGGGGTATGAGCAGTTCTTC | CASSQQGYEQFF
few | TRBD1 | TRBJ2-7 | TRBV5-1 | TGCGCCAGCAGCTTGGTGGACAGGGAGGACGAGCAGTACTTC | CASSLVDREDEQYF
- | - | TRBJ2-3 | TRBV20-1 | TGCAGTGCTCCATATCAACGGACAGATACGCAGTATTTT | CSAPYQRTDTQYF
many | - | TRBJ2-5 | TRBV11-2 | TGTGCCAGCAGCTTCGGAAGTCAAGAGACCCAGTACTTC | CASSFGSQETQYF
many | - | TRBJ2-5 | TRBV12-3/TRBV12-4 | TGTGCCAGCAGCCGACAGCAAGAGACCCAGTACTTC | CASSRQQETQYF
many | - | TRBJ2-2 | TRBV3-1 | TGTGCCAGCAGCCAAGATCGGTCCGGAGCCGGGGAGCTGTTTTTT | CASSQDRSGAGELFF
- | - | TRBJ2-3 | TRBV30 | TGTGCCTGGAGCCACCCAGGGGGCACAGATACGCAGTATTTT | CAWSHPGGTDTQYF
few | TRBD2 | TRBJ2-3 | TRBV7-9 | TGTGCCAGCAGCCGAGGACTAGCGGGGCAGAGAACAGATACGCAGTATTTT | CASSRGLAGQRTDTQYF
many | - | TRBJ1-6 | TRBV12-3/TRBV12-4 | TGTGCCAGCAGTCCCCGTGGAAATTCACCCCTCCACTTT | CASSPRGNSPLHF
few | - | TRBJ1-2 | TRBV2 | TGTGCCAGCATCCGGGACGTTGATGACTATGGCTACACCTTC | CASIRDVDDYGYTF
few | - | TRBJ2-3 | TRBV12-3/TRBV12-4 | TGTGCCGCCACCGGACAGCTTACAGATACGCAGTATTTT | CAATGQLTDTQYF
- | TRBD2 | TRBJ2-1 | TRBV12-3/TRBV12-4 | TGTGCCAGCAGTTTCTCTACGGGAGGCTACAATGAGCAGTTCTTC | CASSFSTGGYNEQFF
few | - | TRBJ1-5 | TRBV4-1 | TGCGCCAGCAGCCAAGAAAACAGGGCTAATCAGCCCCAGCATTTT | CASSQENRANQPQHF
few | - | TRBJ2-7 | TRBV4-2 | TGTGCCAGCAGCCAAGCCGGGACACGGCGGTATTACGAGCAGTACTTC | CASSQAGTRRYYEQYF